This paragraph reports one T cell receptor beta chain. Its antigen is still unknown. This entry is derived from a study of beta chain features in type 1 diabetes. General study points: Compared to healthy donors, patients appeared to have naive, central memory and Treg TCRB repertoires that were more alike. In all four CD4+ subsets, TCRB CDR3 length was significantly, moderately reduced in type 1 diabetes.

V lost 0 bases to trimming and J lost 6 bases; unmatched junction nucleotides: 3. The CDR3 runs to 15 residues. The germline V gene encodes CDR1 SGHRS and CDR2 YFSETQ. cDNA synthesis used the whole RNA isolate, giving expressed TCRB sequences. Data came from immunoSEQ multiplex PCR; TCRdb stores just in-frame clones and leaves some out. The sample carries 95,000 to 110,000 clones, roughly 28% recorded once. In total, each donor contributed a single heparinised blood draw that averaged around 100 mL. The J gene is TRBJ2-1, the V gene TRBV5-1; 10 bases match TRBD2. The receptor comes from a woman aged 18-30 years with type 1 diabetes. Sequences were obtained from central memory CD4+ T cells from blood. CDR3 residues: CASSLGLAGANEQFF. Written as DNA, the CDR3 is TGCGCCAGCAGCTTGGGGCTAGCGGGGGCCAATGAGCAGTTCTTC. Combining the CDR3 with reference TRBV5-1 and TRBJ2-1 gives the whole variable domain KAGVTQTPRYLIKTRGQQVTLSCSPISGHRSVSWYQQTPGQGLQFLFEYFSETQRNKGNFPGRFSGRQFSNSRSEMNVSTLELGDSALYLCASSLGLAGANEQFFGPGTRLTVL.